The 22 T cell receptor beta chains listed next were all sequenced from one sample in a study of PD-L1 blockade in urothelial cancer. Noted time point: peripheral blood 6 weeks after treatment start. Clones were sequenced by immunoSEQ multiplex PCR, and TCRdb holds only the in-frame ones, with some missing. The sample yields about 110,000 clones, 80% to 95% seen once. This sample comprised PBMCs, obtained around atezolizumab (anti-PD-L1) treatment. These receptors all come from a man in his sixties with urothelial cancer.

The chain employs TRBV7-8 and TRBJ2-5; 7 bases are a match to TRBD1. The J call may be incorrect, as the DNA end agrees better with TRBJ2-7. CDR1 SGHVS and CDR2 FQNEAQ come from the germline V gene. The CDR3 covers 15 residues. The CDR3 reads CASSLERGRNYEQYF. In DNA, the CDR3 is TGTGCCAGCAGCTTAGAGAGGGGGCGCAACTACGAGCAGTACTTC.

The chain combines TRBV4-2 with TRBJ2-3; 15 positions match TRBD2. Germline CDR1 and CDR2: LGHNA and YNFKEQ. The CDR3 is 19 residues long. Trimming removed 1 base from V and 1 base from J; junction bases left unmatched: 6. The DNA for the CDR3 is TGTGCCAGCAGCCAAGCAGGGACTAGCGGGGGGATTGGCACAGATACGCAGTATTTT. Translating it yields CASSQAGTSGGIGTDTQYF.

The CDR3 DNA is TGTGCCAGCAGTTCGTTGGGAGCGAACACCGGGGAGCTGTTTTTT. Protein sequence: CASSSLGANTGELFF. J is TRBJ2-2 and V is TRBV6-6; the D gene is possibly TRBD2 (5 bases). Germline V gene sequence: CDR1 MNHNY, CDR2 SVGAGI (reference sequence). CDR3 length: 15 residues. Trimming shortened V by 4 bases and J by 0 bases, and 9 bases separated the two germline ends.

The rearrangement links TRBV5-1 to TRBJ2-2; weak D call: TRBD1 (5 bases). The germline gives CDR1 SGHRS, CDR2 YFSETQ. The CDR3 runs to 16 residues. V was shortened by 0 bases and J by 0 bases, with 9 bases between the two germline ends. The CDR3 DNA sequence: TGCGCCAGCAGCTTGGTGGGGCGGACGAACACCGGGGAGCTGTTTTTT. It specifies CASSLVGRTNTGELFF.

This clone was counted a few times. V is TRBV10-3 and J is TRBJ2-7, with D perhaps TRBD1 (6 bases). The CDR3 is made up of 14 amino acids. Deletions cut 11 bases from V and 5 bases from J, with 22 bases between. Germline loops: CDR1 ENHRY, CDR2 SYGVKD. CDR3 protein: CASSPGTNLNEQYF. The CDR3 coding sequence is TGTGCCTCCTCTCCCGGGACAAACCTTAACGAGCAGTACTTC.

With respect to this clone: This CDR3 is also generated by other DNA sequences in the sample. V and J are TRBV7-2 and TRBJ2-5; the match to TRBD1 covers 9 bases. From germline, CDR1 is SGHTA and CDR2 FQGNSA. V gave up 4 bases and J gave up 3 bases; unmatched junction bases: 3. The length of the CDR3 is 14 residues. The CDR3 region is CASSYRGREETQYF. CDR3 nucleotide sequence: TGTGCCAGCAGCTACAGGGGGCGAGAAGAGACCCAGTACTTC.

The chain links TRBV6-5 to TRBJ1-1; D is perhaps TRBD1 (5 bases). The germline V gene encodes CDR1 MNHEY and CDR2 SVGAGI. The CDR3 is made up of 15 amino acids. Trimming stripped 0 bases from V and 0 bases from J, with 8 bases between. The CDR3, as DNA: TGTGCCAGCAGTTACTCGGGGCAGTTGAACACTGAAGCTTTCTTT. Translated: CASSYSGQLNTEAFF.

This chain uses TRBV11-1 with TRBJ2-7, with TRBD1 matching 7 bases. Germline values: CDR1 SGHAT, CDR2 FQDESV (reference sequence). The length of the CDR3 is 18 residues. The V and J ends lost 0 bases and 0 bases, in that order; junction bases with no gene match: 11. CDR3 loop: CASSLAPGQDDYSYEQYF. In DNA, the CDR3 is TGTGCCAGCAGCTTAGCCCCCGGACAGGACGATTACTCCTACGAGCAGTACTTC.

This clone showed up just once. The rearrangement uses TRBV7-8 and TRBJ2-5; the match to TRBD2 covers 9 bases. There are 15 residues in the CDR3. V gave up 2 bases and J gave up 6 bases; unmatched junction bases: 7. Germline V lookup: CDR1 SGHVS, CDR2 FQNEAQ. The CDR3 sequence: CASSLFGGGDKTQYF. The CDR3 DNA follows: TGTGCCAGCAGCTTATTCGGCGGGGGGGATAAGACCCAGTACTTC.

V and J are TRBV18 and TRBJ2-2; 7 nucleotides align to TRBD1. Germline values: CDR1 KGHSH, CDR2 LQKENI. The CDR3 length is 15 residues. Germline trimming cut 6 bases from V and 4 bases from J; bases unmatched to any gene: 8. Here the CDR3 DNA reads TGTGCCAGCTCCCCTAGGGGGCGGAGCACCGGGGAGCTGTTTTTT. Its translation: CASSPRGRSTGELFF.

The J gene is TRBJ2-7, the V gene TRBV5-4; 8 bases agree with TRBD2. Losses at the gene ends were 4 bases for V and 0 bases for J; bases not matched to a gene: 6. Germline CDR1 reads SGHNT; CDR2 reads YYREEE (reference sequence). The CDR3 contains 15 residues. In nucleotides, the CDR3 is TGTGCCAGCAGCCCGGGAGGGGGAAGCTCCTACGAGCAGTACTTC. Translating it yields CASSPGGGSSYEQYF.

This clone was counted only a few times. CDR3 loop: CASSEEAGKNSPLHF. CDR3 coding DNA: TGTGCCAGCAGTGAAGAGGCAGGGAAGAATTCACCCCTCCACTTT. The chain joins TRBV2 to TRBJ1-6, with a tentative D call TRBD1 (5 bases). Per germline, CDR1 SNHLY and CDR2 FYNNEI. Trimming removed 1 base at V and 7 bases at J, with 11 bases between. The CDR3 runs to 15 residues.

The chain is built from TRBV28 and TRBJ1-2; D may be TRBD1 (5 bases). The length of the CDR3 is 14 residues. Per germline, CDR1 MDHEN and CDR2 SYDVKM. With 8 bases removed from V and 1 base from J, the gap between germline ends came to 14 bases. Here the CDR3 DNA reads TGTGCCAGCCACACCGGAGGGGATAACTATGGCTACACCTTC. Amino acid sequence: CASHTGGDNYGYTF.

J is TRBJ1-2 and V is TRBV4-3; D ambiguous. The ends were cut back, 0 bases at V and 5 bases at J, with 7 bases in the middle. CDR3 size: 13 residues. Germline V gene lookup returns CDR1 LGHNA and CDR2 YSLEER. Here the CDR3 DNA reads TGCGCCAGCAGCCAAGAAAGGAGTTATGGCTACACCTTC. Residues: CASSQERSYGYTF.

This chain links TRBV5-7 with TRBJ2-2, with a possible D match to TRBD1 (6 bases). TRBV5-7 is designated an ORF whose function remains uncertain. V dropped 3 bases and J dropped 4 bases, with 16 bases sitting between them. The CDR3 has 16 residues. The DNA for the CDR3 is TGTGCCAGCAGCTCTACCGGAACAGGGCGCACCGGGGAGCTGTTTTTT. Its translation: CASSSTGTGRTGELFF.

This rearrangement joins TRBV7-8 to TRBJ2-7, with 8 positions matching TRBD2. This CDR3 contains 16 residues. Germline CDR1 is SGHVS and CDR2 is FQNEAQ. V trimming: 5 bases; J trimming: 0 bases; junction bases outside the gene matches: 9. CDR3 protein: CASSAPGLVVSYEQYF. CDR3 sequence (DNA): TGTGCCAGCAGCGCTCCGGGACTAGTCGTCTCCTACGAGCAGTACTTC.

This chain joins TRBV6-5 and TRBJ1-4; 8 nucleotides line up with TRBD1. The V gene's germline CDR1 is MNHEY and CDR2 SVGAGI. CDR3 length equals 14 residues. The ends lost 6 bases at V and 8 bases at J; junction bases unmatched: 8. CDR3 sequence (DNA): TGTGCCAGCAGGAAAACAGGGGGGGTGGAAAAACTGTTTTTT. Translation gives CASRKTGGVEKLFF.

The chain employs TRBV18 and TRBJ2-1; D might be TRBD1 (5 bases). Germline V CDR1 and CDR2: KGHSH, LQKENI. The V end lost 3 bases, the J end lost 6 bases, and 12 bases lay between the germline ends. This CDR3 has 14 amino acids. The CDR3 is CASSPRADGNEQFF. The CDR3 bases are TGTGCCAGCTCACCCAGGGCCGATGGCAATGAGCAGTTCTTC.

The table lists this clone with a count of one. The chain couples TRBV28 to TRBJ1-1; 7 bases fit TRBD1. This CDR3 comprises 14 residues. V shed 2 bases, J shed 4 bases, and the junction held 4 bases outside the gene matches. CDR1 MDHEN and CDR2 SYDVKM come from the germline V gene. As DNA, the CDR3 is TGTGCCAGCAGTTTACCGACAGGGTTCACTGAAGCTTTCTTT. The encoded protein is CASSLPTGFTEAFF.

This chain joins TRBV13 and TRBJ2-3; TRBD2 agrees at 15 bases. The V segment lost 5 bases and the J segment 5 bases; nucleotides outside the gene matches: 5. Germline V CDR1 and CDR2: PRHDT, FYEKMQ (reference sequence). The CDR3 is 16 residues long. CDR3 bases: TGTGCCAGCAGCCCCCGGACTAGCGGGGGGGTAGATACGCAGTATTTT. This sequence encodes CASSPRTSGGVDTQYF.

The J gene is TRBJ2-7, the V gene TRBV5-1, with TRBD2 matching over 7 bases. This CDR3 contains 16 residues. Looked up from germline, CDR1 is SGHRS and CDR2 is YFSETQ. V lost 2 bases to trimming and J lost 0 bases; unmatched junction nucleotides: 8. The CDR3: CASSFLSGVLSYEQYF. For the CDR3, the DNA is TGCGCCAGCAGCTTCCTGAGCGGGGTCCTCTCCTACGAGCAGTACTTC.

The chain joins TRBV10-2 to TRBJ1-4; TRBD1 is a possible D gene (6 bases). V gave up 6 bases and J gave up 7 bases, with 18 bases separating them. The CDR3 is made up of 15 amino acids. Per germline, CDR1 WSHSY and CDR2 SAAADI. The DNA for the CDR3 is TGCGCCAGCAGGCCCTCCCAGGGGATGGGTGAAAAACTGTTTTTT. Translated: CASRPSQGMGEKLFF.